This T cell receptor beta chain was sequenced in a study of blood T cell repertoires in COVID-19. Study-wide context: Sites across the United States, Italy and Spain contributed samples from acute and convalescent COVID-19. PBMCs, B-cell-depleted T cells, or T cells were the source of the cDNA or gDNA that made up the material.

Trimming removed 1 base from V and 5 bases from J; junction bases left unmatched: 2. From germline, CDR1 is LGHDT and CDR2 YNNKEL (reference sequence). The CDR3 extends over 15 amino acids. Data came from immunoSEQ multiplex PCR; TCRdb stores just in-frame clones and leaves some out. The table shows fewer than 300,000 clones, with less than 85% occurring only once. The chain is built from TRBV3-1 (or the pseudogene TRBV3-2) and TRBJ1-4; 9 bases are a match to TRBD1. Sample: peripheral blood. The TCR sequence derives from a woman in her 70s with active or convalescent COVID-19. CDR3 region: CASSQGGTGNEKLFF. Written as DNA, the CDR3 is TGTGCCAGCAGCCAAGGAGGGACAGGGAATGAAAAACTGTTTTTT.